Detailed here is one T cell receptor (beta chain). The data were obtained in a study of Ad26.COV2.S vaccination and SARS-CoV-2 variants. Stated treatment: some 20 received Ad26.COV2.S at low or high dose, single or two shots; roughly five received placebo; per-sample allocation not given. Collection of samples fell on day 63 after the first vaccine or placebo injection. TCRdb keeps only in-frame clones here, not all; method: immunoSEQ multiplex PCR. In the table there are fewer than 400,000 clones, around 83% of which are singletons. Looked up from germline, CDR1 is MDHEN and CDR2 is SYDVKM. V lost 2 bases, J lost 0 bases, and 10 bases lay in between. The CDR3 consists of 15 residues.

V usage is TRBV28 and J usage is TRBJ1-1; unclear D gene. The clonotype comes from a person aged 18-65 years who received the Ad26.COV2.S COVID-19 vaccine or a placebo. Sequencing used peripheral blood, obtained in a trial of Ad26.COV2.S vaccine versus placebo. CDR3 sequence: CASSLPPGLNTEAFF. CDR3 coding DNA: TGTGCCAGCAGTTTACCCCCAGGCCTGAACACTGAAGCTTTCTTT.